This T cell receptor (beta chain) came from a study of shared clonotypes between healthy human individuals. This clone showed up just once. The same CDR3 also results from other DNA sequences found in this sample. Germline CDR1 and CDR2: SGHKS and YYEKEE (reference sequence). The germline V and J ends were trimmed by 1 base and 3 bases, with 0 bases remaining between them. There are 11 residues in the CDR3. The data were produced by immunoSEQ multiplex PCR, yet TCRdb's version contains in-frame clones alone and is incomplete. The table lists 1,400,000 or so clones, around 98.5% of them singletons. The sequence came from a man aged 25 to 40 in good health. This sequence joins TRBV5-5 and TRBJ2-3; D unclear. The source material was naive CD4+ T cells sorted from blood. The subset is: CD45RA+ positively selected. This CDR3 is CASSLTDTQYF. The CDR3 nucleotides read TGTGCCAGCAGCTTGACAGATACGCAGTATTTT. Complete variable domain (other parts from reference TRBV5-5 and TRBJ2-3): DAGVTQSPTHLIKTRGQQVTLRCSPISGHKSVSWYQQVLGQGPQFIFQYYEKEERGRGNFPDRFSARQFPNYSSELNVNALLLGDSALYLCASSLTDTQYFGPGTRLTVL.